The next 8 T cell receptor beta chains were all read from a single sample in a study of T cell clonality in common variable immunodeficiency. No cognate antigen is known for these TCRs. Regarding the study as a whole: Common variable immunodeficiency TCR beta sequences reportedly had fewer deletions and N-nucleotide insertions.

The assay was immunoSEQ multiplex PCR, and TCRdb's table has in-frame clones only and misses some. The sample lists some 14,000 clones, none appearing once, the ten largest making up roughly 8.1%. Material: peripheral blood mononuclear cells. These receptors all come from a human donor with common variable immunodeficiency.

This clone was recorded a few times. The read ends 3 residues before the CDR3 terminus; that terminus is restored from the germline J gene. The V and J genes are TRBV7-3 and TRBJ1-1, with D uncertain. Per germline, CDR1 SGHTA and CDR2 FQGTGA. CDR3 size: 12 residues. Trimming took 6 bases from V and 6 from J, leaving 11 bases between them. CDR3 bases read: TGTGCCAGCAGTTCCAGGATCGCTGAA. Translating gives CASSSRIAE. The full CDR3 reads CASSSRIAEAFF.

In this sample, this clone turned up a few times. The read ends 3 residues shy of where the CDR3 ends; the end is completed using the germline J gene. The chain has TRBV19 and TRBJ2-5, with a possible D match to TRBD1 (6 bases). The CDR3 is 15 residues long. With 6 bases removed from V and 3 bases from J, the gap between germline ends came to 17 bases. Germline loops: CDR1 LNHDA, CDR2 SQIVND (reference sequence). CDR3 DNA (partial): TGTGCCAGTAGCCTCTATACAGGGACGAAAGAGACC. It yields the protein CASSLYTGTKET. The complete CDR3 protein is CASSLYTGTKETQYF.

This clone was counted between two and nine times. With the read ending 3 residues before the CDR3 end, the germline J gene is used to fill in that end. The chain combines TRBV7-2 with TRBJ2-4; 7 positions agree with TRBD2. The CDR3 has 14 residues. J gave up 7 bases and V 3 bases, and 6 bases lay outside the gene matches. Per germline, CDR1 SGHTA and CDR2 FQGNSA. The sequenced CDR3 bases are TGTGCCAGCAGCTTTCCGGGGGGTGGCAACATT. As protein: CASSFPGGGNI. The CDR3 reads in full as CASSFPGGGNIQYF. Full variable domain (rest looked up from reference TRBV7-2 and TRBJ2-4): GAGVSQSPSNKVTEKGKDVELRCDPISGHTALYWYRQSLGQGLEFLIYFQGNSAPDKSGLPSDRFSAERTGGSVSTLTIQRTQQEDSAVYLCASSFPGGGNIQYFGAGTRLSVL.

This clone was observed a handful of times. The CDR3 is cut off 3 residues early in the read; its end comes from the germline J gene. The V gene is TRBV7-3, the J gene TRBJ2-2; 10 nucleotides match TRBD2. After removal of 0 bases from V and 2 bases from J, the junction contained 9 bases not matched to a gene. From germline, CDR1 is SGHTA and CDR2 FQGTGA. The CDR3 spans 19 residues. The CDR3 region is CASSLTLLAGASNTGELFF. The covered CDR3 bases are TGTGCCAGCAGCTTAACTCTGCTAGCGGGGGCCTCAAACACCGGGGAG. Looking up the rest from reference TRBV7-3 and TRBJ2-2 gives the full variable domain: GAGVSQTPSNKVTEKGKYVELRCDPISGHTALYWYRQSLGQGPEFLIYFQGTGAADDSGLPNDRFFAVRPEGSVSTLKIQRTERGDSAVYLCASSLTLLAGASNTGELFFGEGSRLTVL.

Comments on this clone: The read halts 3 residues ahead of the CDR3 end, with the missing end drawn from the germline J gene. This chain connects TRBV30 to TRBJ2-4, with D perhaps matching TRBD1 (6 bases). The CDR3 has 13 residues. CDR1 is GTSNPN, CDR2 SVGIG, per germline (reference sequence). The ends were cut back, 2 bases at V and 5 bases at J, with 10 bases in the middle. The chain's CDR3 is CAWSRDKENIQYF. CDR3 DNA (partial): TGTGCCTGGAGTAGGGACAAAGAAAACATT.

This clone is labeled medium-sized. The CDR3 end is not reached by the read, which stops 3 residues before it; the germline J gene fills it in. The chain is built from TRBV20-1 and TRBJ2-2, with TRBD1 identical over 8 bases. CDR3 length: 14 residues. J was trimmed by 6 bases and V by 5 bases; bases with no gene match: 8. Germline lookup yields CDR1 DFQATT and CDR2 SNEGSKA (reference sequence). The covered CDR3 bases are TGCAGTGCTCAGTCCGGGACAGGTTCCGGGGAG. Amino acid sequence: CSAQSGTGSGE. The full CDR3 is CSAQSGTGSGELFF.

A few counts support this clone. The DNA ends 3 residues before the CDR3 does, and the rest of the CDR3 is filled in from the germline J gene. The J gene is TRBJ2-2, the V gene TRBV7-2; 8 bases are a match to TRBD1. Germline-derived CDR1 and CDR2 are SGHTA and FQGNSA. V lost 0 bases to trimming and J lost 5 bases; unmatched junction nucleotides: 5. There are 16 residues in the CDR3. The DNA read from the CDR3 is TGTGCCAGCAGCTTAGCCCCGGGACAGGCTACCGGGGAG. It is translated as CASSLAPGQATGE. The entire CDR3 sequence reads CASSLAPGQATGELFF. The variable domain in full, with the rest retrieved from reference TRBV7-2 and TRBJ2-2, is GAGVSQSPSNKVTEKGKDVELRCDPISGHTALYWYRQSLGQGLEFLIYFQGNSAPDKSGLPSDRFSAERTGGSVSTLTIQRTQQEDSAVYLCASSLAPGQATGELFFGEGSRLTVL.

This clone has a handful of counts. The read finishes 3 residues shy of the CDR3 end, and the germline J gene is used to complete it. The chain carries TRBV5-1 and TRBJ2-1; 10 bases map to TRBD1. This CDR3 spans 16 amino acids. The germline CDR1 and CDR2 sequences are SGHRS and YFSETQ. The V gene end was trimmed by 4 bases and the J gene end by 0 bases; junction bases not matched to a gene: 4. The CDR3 sequence: CASSDRGLSSYNEQFF. The sequenced part of the CDR3 DNA is TGCGCCAGCAGCGACAGGGGGCTGAGCTCCTACAATGAG.